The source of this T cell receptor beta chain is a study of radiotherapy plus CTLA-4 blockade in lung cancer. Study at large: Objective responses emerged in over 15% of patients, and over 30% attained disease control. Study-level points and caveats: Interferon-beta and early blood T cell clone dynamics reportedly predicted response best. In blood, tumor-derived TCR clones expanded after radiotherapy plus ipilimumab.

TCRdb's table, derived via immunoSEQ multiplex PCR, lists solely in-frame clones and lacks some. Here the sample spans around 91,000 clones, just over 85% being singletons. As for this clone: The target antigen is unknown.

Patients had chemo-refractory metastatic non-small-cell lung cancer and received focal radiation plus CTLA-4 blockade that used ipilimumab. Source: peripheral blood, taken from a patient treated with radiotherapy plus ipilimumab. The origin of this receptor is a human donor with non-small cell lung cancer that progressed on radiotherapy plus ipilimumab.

The CDR3 here is CASSEEEIAGRRSTQYF. The CDR3 DNA reads TGTGCCAGCAGTGAAGAAGAAATAGCGGGCCGGCGGAGTACGCAGTATTTT. The chain joins TRBV6-1 to TRBJ2-3, with 7 nucleotides matching TRBD2. The J segment lost 8 bases and the V segment lost 1 base, leaving 15 bases of the junction unmatched. From germline, CDR1 is MNHNS and CDR2 SASEGT. CDR3 size: 17 residues.